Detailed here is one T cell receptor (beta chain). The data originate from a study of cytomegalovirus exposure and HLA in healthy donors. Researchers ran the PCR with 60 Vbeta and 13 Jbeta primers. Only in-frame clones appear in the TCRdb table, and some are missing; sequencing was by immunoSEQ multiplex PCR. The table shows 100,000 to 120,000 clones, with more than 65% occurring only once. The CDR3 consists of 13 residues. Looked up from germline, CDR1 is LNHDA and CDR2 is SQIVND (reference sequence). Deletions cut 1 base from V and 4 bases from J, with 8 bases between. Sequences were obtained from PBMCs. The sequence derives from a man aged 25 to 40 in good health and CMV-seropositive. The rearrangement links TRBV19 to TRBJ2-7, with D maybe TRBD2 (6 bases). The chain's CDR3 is CASSIGLEYEQYF. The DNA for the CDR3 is TGTGCCAGTAGTATAGGACTAGAGTACGAGCAGTACTTC. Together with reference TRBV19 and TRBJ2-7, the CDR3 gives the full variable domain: DGGITQSPKYLFRKEGQNVTLSCEQNLNHDAMYWYRQDPGQGLRLIYYSQIVNDFQKGDIAEGYSVSREKKESFPLTVTSAQKNPTAFYLCASSIGLEYEQYFGPGTRLTVT.